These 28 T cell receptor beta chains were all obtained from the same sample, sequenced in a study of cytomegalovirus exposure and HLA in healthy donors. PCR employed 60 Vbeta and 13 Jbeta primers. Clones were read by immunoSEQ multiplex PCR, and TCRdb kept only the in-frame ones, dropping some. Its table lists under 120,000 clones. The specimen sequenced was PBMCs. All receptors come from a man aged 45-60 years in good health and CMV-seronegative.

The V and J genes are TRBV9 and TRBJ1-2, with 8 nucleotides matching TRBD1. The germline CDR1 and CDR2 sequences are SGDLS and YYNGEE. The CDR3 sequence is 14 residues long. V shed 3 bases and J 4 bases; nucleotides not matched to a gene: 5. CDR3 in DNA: TGTGCCAGCAGCGCAGGGGGCGCCGGCTATGGCTACACCTTC. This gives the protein CASSAGGAGYGYTF.

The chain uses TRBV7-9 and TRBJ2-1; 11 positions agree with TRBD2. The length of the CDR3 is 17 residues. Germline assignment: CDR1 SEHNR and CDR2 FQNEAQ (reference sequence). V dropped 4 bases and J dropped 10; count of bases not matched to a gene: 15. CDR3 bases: TGTGCCAGCAGCTCCACTATTGGGACTAGCGGTCTGAGGGAGCAGTTCTTC. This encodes CASSSTIGTSGLREQFF.

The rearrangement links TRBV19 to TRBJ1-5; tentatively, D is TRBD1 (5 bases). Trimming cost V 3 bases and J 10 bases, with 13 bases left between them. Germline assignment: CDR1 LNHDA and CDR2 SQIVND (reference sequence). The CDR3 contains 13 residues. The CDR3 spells CASSIGGDYPQHF. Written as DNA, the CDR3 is TGTGCCAGTAGTATTGGAGGGGATTATCCCCAGCATTTT.

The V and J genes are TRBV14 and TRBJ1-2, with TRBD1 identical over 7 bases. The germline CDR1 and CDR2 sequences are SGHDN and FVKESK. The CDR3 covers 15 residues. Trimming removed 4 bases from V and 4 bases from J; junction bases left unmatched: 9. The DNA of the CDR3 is TGTGCCAGCAGCCCCCTGGGACAGCCTTCCTATGGCTACACCTTC. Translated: CASSPLGQPSYGYTF.

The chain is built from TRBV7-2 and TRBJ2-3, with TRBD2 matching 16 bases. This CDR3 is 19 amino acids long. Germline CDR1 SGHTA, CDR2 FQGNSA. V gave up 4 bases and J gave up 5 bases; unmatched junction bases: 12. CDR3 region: CASSSVPGLAGGPGDTQYF. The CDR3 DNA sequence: TGTGCCAGCAGCTCAGTCCCGGGACTAGCGGGAGGGCCGGGAGATACGCAGTATTTT.

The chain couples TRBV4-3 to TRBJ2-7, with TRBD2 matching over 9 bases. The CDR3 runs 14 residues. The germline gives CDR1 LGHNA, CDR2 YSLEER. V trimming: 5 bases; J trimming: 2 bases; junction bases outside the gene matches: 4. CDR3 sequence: CASSRRGGTYEQYF. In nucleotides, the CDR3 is TGCGCCAGCAGCAGGCGGGGGGGGACCTACGAGCAGTACTTC.

CDR3 sequence: CASSQLRDSLTYEQYF. CDR3 in DNA: TGTGCCAGTAGCCAATTGCGGGACAGCCTAACCTACGAGCAGTACTTC. The V gene is TRBV19, the J gene TRBJ2-7; perhaps TRBD1 as D (7 bases). The CDR3 covers 16 residues. Trimming left V 6 bases short and J 2 bases short, with 20 bases between. The germline gives CDR1 LNHDA, CDR2 SQIVND (reference sequence).

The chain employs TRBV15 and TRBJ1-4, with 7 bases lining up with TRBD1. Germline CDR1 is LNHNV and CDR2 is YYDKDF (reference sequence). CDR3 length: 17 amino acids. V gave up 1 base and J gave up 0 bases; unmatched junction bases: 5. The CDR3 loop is CATSRAGQTTTNEKLFF. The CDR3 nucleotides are TGTGCCACCAGCAGAGCGGGACAGACTACAACTAATGAAAAACTGTTTTTT.

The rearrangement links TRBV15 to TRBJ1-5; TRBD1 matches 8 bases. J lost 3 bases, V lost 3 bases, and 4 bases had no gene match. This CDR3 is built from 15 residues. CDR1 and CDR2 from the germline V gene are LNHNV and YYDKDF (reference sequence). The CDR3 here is CATSRWTGPNQPQHF. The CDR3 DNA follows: TGTGCCACCAGCAGGTGGACAGGGCCCAATCAGCCCCAGCATTTT. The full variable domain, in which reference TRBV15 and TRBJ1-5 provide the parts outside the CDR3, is DAMVIQNPRYQVTQFGKPVTLSCSQTLNHNVMYWYQQKSSQAPKLLFHYYDKDFNNEADTPDNFQSRRPNTSFCFLDIRSPGLGDTAMYLCATSRWTGPNQPQHFGDGTRLSIL.

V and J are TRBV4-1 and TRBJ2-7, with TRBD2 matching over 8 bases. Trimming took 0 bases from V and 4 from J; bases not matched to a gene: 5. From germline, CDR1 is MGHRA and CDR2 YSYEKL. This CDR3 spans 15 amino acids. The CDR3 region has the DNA TGCGCCAGCAGCCAAGATAGAAGCGGGGGATACGAGCAGTACTTC. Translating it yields CASSQDRSGGYEQYF.

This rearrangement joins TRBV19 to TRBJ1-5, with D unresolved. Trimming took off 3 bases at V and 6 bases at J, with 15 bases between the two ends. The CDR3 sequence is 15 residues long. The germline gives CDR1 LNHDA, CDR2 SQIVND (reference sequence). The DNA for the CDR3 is TGTGCCAGTAGTATCCGCGACGGGTTTAGTCAGCCCCAGCATTTT. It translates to CASSIRDGFSQPQHF.

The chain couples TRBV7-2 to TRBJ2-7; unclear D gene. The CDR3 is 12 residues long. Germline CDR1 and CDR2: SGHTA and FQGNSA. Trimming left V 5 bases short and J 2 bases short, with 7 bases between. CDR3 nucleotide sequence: TGTGCCAGCAGCCGCGACACCTACGAGCAGTACTTC. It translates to CASSRDTYEQYF.

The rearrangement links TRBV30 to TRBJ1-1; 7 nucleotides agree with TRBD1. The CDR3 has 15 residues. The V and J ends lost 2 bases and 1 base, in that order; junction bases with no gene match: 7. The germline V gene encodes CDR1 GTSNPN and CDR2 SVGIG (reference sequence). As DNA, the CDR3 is TGTGCCTGGAGTAAACCAAGACAGGGGAACACTGAAGCTTTCTTT. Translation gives CAWSKPRQGNTEAFF. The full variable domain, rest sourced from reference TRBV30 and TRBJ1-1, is SQTIHQWPATLVQPVGSPLSLECTVEGTSNPNLYWYRQAAGRGLQLLFYSVGIGQISSEVPQNLSASRPQDRQFILSSKKLLLSDSGFYLCAWSKPRQGNTEAFFGQGTRLTVV.

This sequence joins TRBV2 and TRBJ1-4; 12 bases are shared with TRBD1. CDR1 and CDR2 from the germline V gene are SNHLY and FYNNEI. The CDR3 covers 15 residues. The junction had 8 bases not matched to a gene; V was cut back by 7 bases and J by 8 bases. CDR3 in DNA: TGTGCCAGCAACCCCAGGGACAGGGGGCGAGAAAAACTGTTTTTT. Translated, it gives CASNPRDRGREKLFF.

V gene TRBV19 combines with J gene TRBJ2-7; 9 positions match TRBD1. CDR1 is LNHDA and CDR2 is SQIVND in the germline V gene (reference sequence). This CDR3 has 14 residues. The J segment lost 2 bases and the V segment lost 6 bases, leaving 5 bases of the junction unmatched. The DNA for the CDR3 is TGTGCCAGTAGACACCGGGACAGGGCCTACGAGCAGTACTTC. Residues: CASRHRDRAYEQYF.

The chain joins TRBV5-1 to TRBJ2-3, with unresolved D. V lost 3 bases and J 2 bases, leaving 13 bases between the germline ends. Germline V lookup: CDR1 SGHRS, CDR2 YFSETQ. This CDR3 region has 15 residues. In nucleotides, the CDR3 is TGCGCCAGCAGCTCGGTTAGCAACCCCACAGATACGCAGTATTTT. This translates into CASSSVSNPTDTQYF.

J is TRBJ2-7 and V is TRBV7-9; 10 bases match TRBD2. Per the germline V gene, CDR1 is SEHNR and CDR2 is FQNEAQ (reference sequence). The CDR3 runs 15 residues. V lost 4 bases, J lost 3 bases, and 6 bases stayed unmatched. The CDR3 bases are TGTGCCAGCAGCTCCCCGGGACTAGCGCGCTACGAGCAGTACTTC. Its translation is CASSSPGLARYEQYF.

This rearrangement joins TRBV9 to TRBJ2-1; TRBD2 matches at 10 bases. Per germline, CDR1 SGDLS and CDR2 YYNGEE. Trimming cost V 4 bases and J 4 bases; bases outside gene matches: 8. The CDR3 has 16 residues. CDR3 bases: TGTGCCAGCAGCACCTTAGCGGGAGGTTCTTACAATGAGCAGTTCTTC. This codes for CASSTLAGGSYNEQFF. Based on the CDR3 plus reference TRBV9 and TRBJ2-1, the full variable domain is DSGVTQTPKHLITATGQRVTLRCSPRSGDLSVYWYQQSLDQGLQFLIQYYNGEERAKGNILERFSAQQFPDLHSELNLSSLELGDSALYFCASSTLAGGSYNEQFFGPGTRLTVL.

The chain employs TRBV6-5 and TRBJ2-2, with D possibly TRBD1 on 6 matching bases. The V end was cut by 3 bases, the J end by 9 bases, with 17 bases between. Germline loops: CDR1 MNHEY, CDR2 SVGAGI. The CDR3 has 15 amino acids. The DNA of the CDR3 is TGTGCCAGCAGTTATGGACAGCCCGATAATTGGGAGCTGTTTTTT. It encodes CASSYGQPDNWELFF.

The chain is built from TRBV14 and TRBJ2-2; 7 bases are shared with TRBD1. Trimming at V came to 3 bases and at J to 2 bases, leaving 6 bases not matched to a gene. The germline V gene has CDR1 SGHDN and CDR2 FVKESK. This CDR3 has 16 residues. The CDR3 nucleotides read TGTGCCAGCAGCCACATGACAGGGAGAAACACCGGGGAGCTGTTTTTT. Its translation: CASSHMTGRNTGELFF.

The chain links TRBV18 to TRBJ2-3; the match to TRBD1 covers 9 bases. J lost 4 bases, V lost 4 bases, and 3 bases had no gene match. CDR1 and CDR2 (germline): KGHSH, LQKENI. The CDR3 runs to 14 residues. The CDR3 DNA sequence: TGTGCCAGCTCACTCGACAGGGGGGCAGATACGCAGTATTTT. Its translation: CASSLDRGADTQYF.

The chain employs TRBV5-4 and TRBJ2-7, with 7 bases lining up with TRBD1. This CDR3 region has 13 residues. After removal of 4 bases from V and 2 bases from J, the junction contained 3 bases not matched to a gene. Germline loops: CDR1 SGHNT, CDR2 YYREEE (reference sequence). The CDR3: CASSEDRAYEQYF. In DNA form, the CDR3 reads TGTGCCAGCAGCGAAGACAGGGCCTACGAGCAGTACTTC.

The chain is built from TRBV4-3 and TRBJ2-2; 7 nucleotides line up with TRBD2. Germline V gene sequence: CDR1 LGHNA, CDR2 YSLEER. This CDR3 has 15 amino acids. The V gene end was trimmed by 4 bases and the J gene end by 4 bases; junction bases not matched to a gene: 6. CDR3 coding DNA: TGCGCCAGCAGCCCCGCCGGCGGGGGCACCGGGGAGCTGTTTTTT. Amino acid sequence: CASSPAGGGTGELFF.

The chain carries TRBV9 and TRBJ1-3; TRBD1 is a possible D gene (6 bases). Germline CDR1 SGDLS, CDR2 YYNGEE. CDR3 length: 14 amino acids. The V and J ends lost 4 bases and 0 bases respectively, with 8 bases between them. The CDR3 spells CASSQDSSGNTIYF. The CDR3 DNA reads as TGTGCCAGCAGCCAGGACAGCTCTGGAAACACCATATATTTT.

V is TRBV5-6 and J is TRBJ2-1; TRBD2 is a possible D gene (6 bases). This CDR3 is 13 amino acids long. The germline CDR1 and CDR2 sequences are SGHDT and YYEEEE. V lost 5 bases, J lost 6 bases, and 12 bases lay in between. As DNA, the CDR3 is TGTGCCAGCAGACACGCTAGCGTCAATGAGCAGTTCTTC. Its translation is CASRHASVNEQFF.

The CDR3 reads CAWSRGEGLGYTF. The CDR3 region has the DNA TGTGCCTGGAGTAGAGGGGAGGGGCTTGGCTACACCTTC. V gene TRBV30 combines with J gene TRBJ1-2; a weak D match, TRBD1 (5 bases). Germline lookup yields CDR1 GTSNPN and CDR2 SVGIG (reference sequence). CDR3 length: 13 residues. Trimming removed 2 bases at V and 7 bases at J, with 14 bases between.

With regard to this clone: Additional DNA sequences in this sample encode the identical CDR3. The CDR3 region is CASSLGGPAYEQYF. CDR3 bases: TGTGCCAGCAGCCTAGGAGGCCCTGCCTACGAGCAGTACTTC. The V call is TRBV5-6, the J call TRBJ2-7; tentatively, D is TRBD2 (5 bases). Germline V CDR1 and CDR2: SGHDT, YYEEEE. Trimming left V 4 bases short and J 2 bases short, with 13 bases between. CDR3 length equals 14 residues.

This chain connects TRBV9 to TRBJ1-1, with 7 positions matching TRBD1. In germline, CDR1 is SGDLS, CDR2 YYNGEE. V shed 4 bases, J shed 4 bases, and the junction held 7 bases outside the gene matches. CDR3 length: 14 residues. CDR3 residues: CASSIRQGGTEAFF. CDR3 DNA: TGTGCCAGCAGCATAAGACAGGGTGGCACTGAAGCTTTCTTT.